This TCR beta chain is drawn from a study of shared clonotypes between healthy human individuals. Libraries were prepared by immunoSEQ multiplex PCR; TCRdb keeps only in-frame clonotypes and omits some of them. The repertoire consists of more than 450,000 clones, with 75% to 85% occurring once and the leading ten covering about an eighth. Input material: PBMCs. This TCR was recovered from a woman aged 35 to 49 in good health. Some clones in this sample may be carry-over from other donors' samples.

DNA for the CDR3: TGCGCCAGCAGCTTAACAGGGTTTGGGGCCAACGTCCTGACTTTC. Protein sequence: CASSLTGFGANVLTF. The chain employs TRBV5-1 and TRBJ2-6; possible D gene TRBD1, 6 bases. CDR1 and CDR2 from the germline V gene are SGHRS and YFSETQ. The CDR3 runs to 15 residues. Trimming shortened V by 2 bases and J by 3 bases, and 9 bases separated the two germline ends.